Presented here are 32 T cell receptor beta chains from one specimen sequenced in a study of regulatory T cells in long-lasting Graves disease. iRepertoire HTBI primers and Arm-PCR of CDR3 regions built TCR beta libraries. From the multiplex PCR reads, TCRdb called clonotypes with MiXCR, one entry per CDR3 protein. The sample has some 370,000 distinct CDR3 sequences, more than 20% seen once; the top ten hold 25% to 30%. The time point denotes: persistent/refractory GD, antithyroid drugs over 5 years with positive TRAb. There was RNA extracted from PBMCs, and the TCR library was made from it. This sample comprised peripheral blood mononuclear cells (PBMCs), obtained when the disease was refractory, from a patient treated with antithyroid drugs. The origin of the receptors is a woman aged 40 to 50 with Graves disease.

This clonotype was detected a few times. The genes are TRBV5-1 and TRBJ1-3; a weak D match, TRBD1 (5 bases). Looked up from germline, CDR1 is SGHRS and CDR2 is YFSETQ. The ends were cut back, 4 bases at V and 0 bases at J, with 11 bases in the middle. CDR3 length equals 15 residues. CDR3 region: CASSPAGFSGNTIYF. CDR3 in DNA: TGCGCCAGCAGCCCTGCAGGGTTCTCTGGAAACACCATATATTTT. Full variable domain (remainder filled in from reference TRBV5-1 and TRBJ1-3): KAGVTQTPRYLIKTRGQQVTLSCSPISGHRSVSWYQQTPGQGLQFLFEYFSETQRNKGNFPGRFSGRQFSNSRSEMNVSTLELGDSALYLCASSPAGFSGNTIYFGEGSWLTVV.

This chain connects TRBV7-9 to TRBJ2-1; D unclear. CDR3 length: 14 residues. Between the trimmed V and J ends, which lost 6 bases and 0 bases, there was a span of 9 bases. The germline V gene encodes CDR1 SEHNR and CDR2 FQNEAQ (reference sequence). The CDR3 sequence: CASSSRSSYNEQFF. CDR3 DNA sequence: TGTGCCAGCAGTTCCCGAAGCTCCTACAATGAGCAGTTCTTC. The whole variable domain, remainder taken from reference TRBV7-9 and TRBJ2-1, is DTGVSQNPRHKITKRGQNVTFRCDPISEHNRLYWYRQTLGQGPEFLTYFQNEAQLEKSRLLSDRFSAERPKGSFSTLEIQRTEQGDSAMYLCASSSRSSYNEQFFGPGTRLTVL.

The chain recombines TRBV28 with TRBJ1-1, with 7 bases identical to TRBD1. Germline values: CDR1 MDHEN, CDR2 SYDVKM. J lost 1 base, V lost 5 bases, and 7 bases had no gene match. CDR3 length: 15 residues. CDR3 sequence reads: CASSATGAGNTEAFF. The CDR3, as DNA: TGTGCCAGCAGTGCCACAGGGGCCGGGAACACTGAAGCTTTCTTT. Full variable domain (rest looked up from reference TRBV28 and TRBJ1-1): DVKVTQSSRYLVKRTGEKVFLECVQDMDHENMFWYRQDPGLGLRLIYFSYDVKMKEKGDIPEGYSVSREKKERFSLILESASTNQTSMYLCASSATGAGNTEAFFGQGTRLTVV.

This clonotype has at least ten counts. The chain employs TRBV11-2 and TRBJ2-2; 7 bases align to TRBD2. Germline V gives CDR1 SGHAT, CDR2 FQNNGV. CDR3 length: 17 amino acids. V was clipped by 3 bases and J by 4 bases; unmatched bases: 11. CDR3 sequence (DNA): TGTGCCAGCAGCTTTGGGATGACCGGGGGGATCACCGGGGAGCTGTTTTTT. This sequence encodes CASSFGMTGGITGELFF. The whole variable domain, remainder taken from reference TRBV11-2 and TRBJ2-2, is EAGVAQSPRYKIIEKRQSVAFWCNPISGHATLYWYQQILGQGPKLLIQFQNNGVVDDSQLPKDRFSAERLKGVDSTLKIQPAKLEDSAVYLCASSFGMTGGITGELFFGEGSRLTVL.

The chain employs TRBV12-3 or TRBV12-4 and TRBJ2-3; tentatively, D is TRBD2 (6 bases). The CDR3 sequence is 14 residues long. Between the trimmed V and J ends, which lost 6 bases and 1 base, there was a span of 11 bases. The CDR3 here is CASRGTPRTDTQYF. DNA of the CDR3: TGTGCCAGCAGAGGGACTCCCCGCACAGATACGCAGTATTTT.

The V gene is TRBV7-2, the J gene TRBJ2-7; D not resolved. Looked up from germline, CDR1 is SGHTA and CDR2 is FQGNSA. The CDR3 covers 15 residues. V was pared by 1 base and J by 0 bases, with 10 bases between. The CDR3 bases are TGTGCCAGCAGCTTAGTGGTCGGAAGCTCCTACGAGCAGTACTTC. Amino acids: CASSLVVGSSYEQYF.

Many counts were recorded for this clonotype. An end of the junction does not agree with germline; a read error may underlie this. V is TRBV6-2 or TRBV6-3 and J is TRBJ2-7; 7 bases map to TRBD2. CDR1 and CDR2 (germline): MNHEY, SVGEGT. This CDR3 has 16 residues. The CDR3 protein is CASSGGFVRTRYGQYF. In DNA, the CDR3 is TGTGCCAGCAGCGGGGGGTTTGTGAGGACCCGCTACGGGCAGTACTTC.

The chain combines TRBV25-1 with TRBJ2-2; 7 bases are shared with TRBD1. The CDR3 consists of 15 residues. Germline V gives CDR1 MGHDK, CDR2 SYGVNS. After removal of 4 bases from V and 3 bases from J, the junction contained 5 bases not matched to a gene. The CDR3 sequence is CASSGGQYDTGELFF. CDR3 bases: TGTGCCAGCAGTGGGGGACAGTACGACACCGGGGAGCTGTTTTTT.

The chain carries TRBV7-8 and TRBJ1-4, with D unclear. From germline, CDR1 is SGHVS and CDR2 FQNEAQ. Trimming cost V 1 base and J 6 bases, with 12 bases left between them. The CDR3 has 15 amino acids. The CDR3 loop reads CASSLEPIRYEKLFF. The DNA for the CDR3 is TGTGCCAGCAGCTTAGAGCCGATTAGATATGAAAAACTGTTTTTT.

Only a few counts were recorded for this clonotype. The chain combines TRBV20-1 with TRBJ2-3; possibly TRBD2 for D (6 bases). CDR3 length equals 13 residues. The V and J ends lost 1 base and 2 bases respectively, with 7 bases between them. Germline CDR1 and CDR2: DFQATT and SNEGSKA (reference sequence). CDR3 nucleotide sequence: TGCAGTGCTAGAGGCGGGAACACAGATACGCAGTATTTT. It specifies CSARGGNTDTQYF.

J is TRBJ2-7 and V is TRBV27; possibly TRBD1 for D (6 bases). The CDR3 totals 14 residues. Germline-derived CDR1 and CDR2 are MNHEY and SMNVEV (reference sequence). With 6 bases removed from V and 3 bases from J, the gap between germline ends came to 15 bases. The CDR3 DNA reads TGTGCCAGCAGCTTAAGGGGGATAGACTACGAGCAGTACTTC. Protein product: CASSLRGIDYEQYF.

This clonotype was found many times. The chain recombines TRBV5-5 with TRBJ2-5, with D possibly TRBD1 on 5 matching bases. With 2 bases removed from V and 3 bases from J, the gap between germline ends came to 5 bases. CDR1 and CDR2 (germline): SGHKS, YYEKEE (reference sequence). This CDR3 contains 12 residues. The chain's CDR3 is CASSLGEETQYF. Written as DNA, the CDR3 is TGTGCCAGCAGCTTAGGGGAAGAGACCCAGTACTTC.

In its sample, this clonotype was seen many times. The chain couples TRBV28 to TRBJ1-1; D is perhaps TRBD1 (5 bases). CDR3 size: 13 residues. Germline assignment: CDR1 MDHEN and CDR2 SYDVKM. The ends were cut back, 7 bases at V and 0 bases at J, with 9 bases in the middle. CDR3 sequence: CASTPGVNTEAFF. DNA of the CDR3: TGTGCCAGCACCCCGGGGGTGAACACTGAAGCTTTCTTT. Looking up the rest from reference TRBV28 and TRBJ1-1 gives the full variable domain: DVKVTQSSRYLVKRTGEKVFLECVQDMDHENMFWYRQDPGLGLRLIYFSYDVKMKEKGDIPEGYSVSREKKERFSLILESASTNQTSMYLCASTPGVNTEAFFGQGTRLTVV.

In this sample, this clonotype turned up many times. The CDR3 DNA follows: TGTGCCAGCAGCACGAGGACCGCAGCGTATAGCAATCAGCCCCAGCATTTT. It specifies CASSTRTAAYSNQPQHF. The chain uses TRBV7-8 and TRBJ1-5; D is unclear. Germline assignment: CDR1 SGHVS and CDR2 FQNEAQ. Trimming pared 5 bases from V and 0 bases from J, leaving 17 bases between. This CDR3 spans 17 amino acids.

This sequence joins TRBV5-1 and TRBJ1-5, with 7 bases fitting TRBD1. Trimming removed 3 bases from V and 5 bases from J; junction bases left unmatched: 2. This CDR3 comprises 13 residues. Germline assignment: CDR1 SGHRS and CDR2 YFSETQ. The CDR3 bases are TGCGCCAGCAGCTCTCAGGGGGATCAGCCCCAGCATTTT. The encoded protein is CASSSQGDQPQHF.

This clonotype was recorded many times. The chain joins TRBV20-1 to TRBJ2-5, with 8 bases that match TRBD2. Germline trimming cut 0 bases from V and 9 bases from J; bases unmatched to any gene: 9. Germline V gene sequence: CDR1 DFQATT, CDR2 SNEGSKA (reference sequence). This CDR3 has 14 amino acids. The CDR3 spells CSARDTSGPRSQYF. CDR3 sequence (DNA): TGCAGTGCTAGAGATACTAGCGGTCCGCGGTCCCAGTACTTC.

This clonotype came up many times. The chain carries TRBV28 and TRBJ2-2; TRBD1 matches at 9 bases. CDR1 MDHEN and CDR2 SYDVKM come from the germline V gene. After removal of 6 bases from V and 6 bases from J, the junction contained 8 bases not matched to a gene. The CDR3 is 15 amino acids. The CDR3 DNA sequence: TGTGCCAGCAGCATCCGGGACAGGGTCTCCGGGGAGCTGTTTTTT. Its protein is CASSIRDRVSGELFF.

A few counts support this clonotype. The chain couples TRBV12-3 or TRBV12-4 to TRBJ2-4, with D tentatively TRBD1 (7 bases). The CDR3 runs 16 residues. The V end was cut by 5 bases, the J end by 1 base, with 15 bases between. CDR3 nucleotide sequence: TGTGCCAGCAGTCCAGGGGGGTTTGTGGCCAAAAACATTCAGTACTTC. This encodes CASSPGGFVAKNIQYF.

The chain recombines TRBV3-1 with TRBJ1-5; 8 bases are shared with TRBD1. The CDR3 extends over 18 amino acids. Losses at the gene ends were 1 base for V and 4 bases for J; bases not matched to a gene: 12. In germline, CDR1 is LGHDT, CDR2 YNNKEL (reference sequence). CDR3 region: CASSQGGVAGGGNQPQHF. The CDR3 DNA is TGTGCCAGCAGCCAAGGGGGGGTCGCAGGGGGCGGGAATCAGCCCCAGCATTTT.

On this clonotype itself: A read error is the likely source, as a far larger clone sits one nucleotide away. The V call is TRBV6-2 or TRBV6-3, the J call TRBJ1-3; a possible D gene is TRBD1 (5 bases). Germline values: CDR1 MNHEY, CDR2 SVGEGT. This CDR3 comprises 14 residues. The CDR3 DNA reads as TGTGCCAGCAGTGAGGGGAGGCCGGGAAACACCATACATTTT. It yields the protein CASSEGRPGNTIHF.

This clonotype was counted between two and nine times. This chain joins TRBV11-2 and TRBJ2-7, with D perhaps TRBD2 (6 bases). The V gene lost 0 bases and the J gene lost 4 bases, with 13 bases spanning the gap. Germline V CDR1 and CDR2: SGHAT, FQNNGV. This CDR3 is 15 amino acids long. DNA for the CDR3: TGTGCCAGCAGCTTAGATTACCGGGGGAGGTACGAGCAGTACTTC. It encodes CASSLDYRGRYEQYF.

Ten or more counts support this clonotype. The chain recombines TRBV20-1 with TRBJ2-7, with no clear D. CDR1 and CDR2 (germline): DFQATT, SNEGSKA (reference sequence). The CDR3 extends over 11 amino acids. Trimming took 3 bases from V and 6 from J, leaving 9 bases between them. The CDR3 is CSASQKGEQYF. The CDR3 DNA reads TGCAGTGCTAGTCAGAAAGGCGAGCAGTACTTC.

The rearrangement joins TRBV5-4 to TRBJ2-7, with D tentatively TRBD2 (6 bases). The CDR3 has 14 residues. Germline-derived CDR1 and CDR2 are SGHNT and YYREEE (reference sequence). V shed 4 bases and J shed 3 bases, with 14 bases lying between them. CDR3 sequence: CASSASGRGYEQYF. The CDR3 DNA sequence: TGTGCCAGCAGCGCCTCGGGGCGGGGCTACGAGCAGTACTTC.

About this clonotype itself: Possible read error: a much larger clone is one base away. The V call is TRBV15, the J call TRBJ2-5; D gene ambiguous. The CDR3 consists of 15 residues. CDR1 LNHNV and CDR2 YYDKDF come from the germline V gene (reference sequence). The CDR3 region is CATSRDVGFQESQYF. CDR3 DNA: TGTGCCACCAGCAGAGATGTAGGATTCCAAGAGTCCCAGTACTTC.

V is TRBV19 and J is TRBJ1-2, with D uncertain. The germline V gene has CDR1 LNHDA and CDR2 SQIVND (reference sequence). CDR3 size: 12 residues. With 7 bases removed from V and 5 bases from J, the gap between germline ends came to 11 bases. The CDR3 bases are TGTGCCAGTACCTACGACACATATGGCTACACCTTC. It encodes CASTYDTYGYTF.

V and J are TRBV5-1 and TRBJ2-2; TRBD1 agrees at 8 bases. Germline V gene sequence: CDR1 SGHRS, CDR2 YFSETQ. The V gene end was trimmed by 5 bases and the J gene end by 7 bases; junction bases not matched to a gene: 22. The CDR3 length is 19 residues. The CDR3 sequence: CASSSPGQADLRGGGELFF. In DNA form, the CDR3 reads TGCGCCAGCAGTTCGCCGGGACAGGCCGATCTTAGAGGGGGCGGGGAGCTGTTTTTT.

In its sample, this clonotype was seen a few times. V is TRBV24-1 and J is TRBJ1-2, with D unresolved. The CDR3 spans 13 residues. Germline V gives CDR1 KGHDR, CDR2 SFDVKD. The ends were cut back, 4 bases at V and 6 bases at J, with 11 bases in the middle. DNA for the CDR3: TGTGCCACCAGTGACAGAAGGGATCATGGCTACACCTTC. Residues: CATSDRRDHGYTF.

The chain joins TRBV11-2 to TRBJ2-7; D might be TRBD2 (5 bases). The CDR3 has 14 residues. V was cut by 3 bases and J by 0 bases, with 9 bases left in between. Germline V gene lookup returns CDR1 SGHAT and CDR2 FQNNGV. The CDR3 coding sequence is TGTGCCAGCAGCTTTTCGACTAACTCCTACGAGCAGTACTTC. It translates to CASSFSTNSYEQYF.

This clonotype was counted only a few times. As DNA, the CDR3 is TGCAGCGTTCGGGGACAGAAAGGGGGCATTCAGTACTTC. Protein: CSVRGQKGGIQYF. This chain uses TRBV29-1 with TRBJ2-4, with 7 bases identical to TRBD1. V shed 5 bases, J shed 9 bases, and the junction held 10 bases outside the gene matches. The CDR3 is 13 residues long. Germline V lookup: CDR1 SQVTM, CDR2 ANQGSEA.

The chain is built from TRBV12-5 and TRBJ2-1; D is undetermined. The CDR3 spans 16 residues. The germline V gene encodes CDR1 LGHNT and CDR2 FRNRAP. V gave up 7 bases and J gave up 0 bases, with 16 bases separating them. The DNA for the CDR3 is TGTGCTAGTGCCGTTAGACTCCCGAGCTCCTACAATGAGCAGTTCTTC. Translation gives CASAVRLPSSYNEQFF.

This clonotype was observed a few times. V is TRBV28 and J is TRBJ2-3; 9 bases align to TRBD2. CDR1 MDHEN and CDR2 SYDVKM come from the germline V gene. The CDR3 contains 17 residues. V shed 4 bases and J 3 bases; nucleotides not matched to a gene: 11. The CDR3 protein is CASSSLSLAGRTDTQYF. The CDR3 DNA reads as TGTGCCAGCAGTTCCCTATCCCTAGCGGGAAGGACAGATACGCAGTATTTT.

This rearrangement joins TRBV18 to TRBJ1-1; D is undetermined. The germline gives CDR1 KGHSH, CDR2 LQKENI. The CDR3 is made up of 12 amino acids. The V end was cut by 2 bases, the J end by 7 bases, with 8 bases between. Written as DNA, the CDR3 is TGTGCCAGCTCACCATGGATGAGTGAAGCTTTCTTT. Protein: CASSPWMSEAFF.